This entry lists 20 T cell receptor beta chains sequenced from one sample in a study of T cell repertoires in cytomegalovirus infection. One entry per CDR3 protein, called by TCRdb with MiXCR from the reads. The data show some 300,000 distinct CDR3 sequences, with around 10% seen just once and approximately 2.4% held by the top ten. The sample comprised PBMCs. The receptors derive from a human donor in good health (CMV status not recorded). Some clones in this sample may be carry-over from other donors' samples.

The chain employs TRBV28 and TRBJ2-3; the match to TRBD1 covers 7 bases. Germline V gives CDR1 MDHEN, CDR2 SYDVKM. The CDR3 covers 14 residues. The trim removed 7 bases at V and 7 bases at J, leaving 11 bases unmatched. CDR3 sequence (DNA): TGTGCCAGCACCCCCACAGGGGAGATCCATACGCAGTATTTT. It yields the protein CASTPTGEIHTQYF.

This clonotype was counted many times. The V call is TRBV7-2, the J call TRBJ2-3; 14 bases line up with TRBD2. Trimming at V came to 10 bases and at J to 1 base, leaving 4 bases not matched to a gene. CDR1 and CDR2 (germline): SGHTA, FQGNSA. CDR3 size: 15 residues. CDR3 sequence (DNA): TGTGCCACCCGACTAGCGGGGGGGGGCACAGATACGCAGTATTTT. As protein: CATRLAGGGTDTQYF.

This clonotype was counted only a few times. The chain is built from TRBV20-1 and TRBJ2-5, with TRBD2 identical over 12 bases. Looked up from germline, CDR1 is DFQATT and CDR2 is SNEGSKA (reference sequence). V dropped 1 base and J dropped 4; count of bases not matched to a gene: 4. The CDR3 covers 15 residues. DNA of the CDR3: TGCAGTGCTAGAGGGGCGACTAGCGGGGGAGAGACCCAGTACTTC. It translates to CSARGATSGGETQYF.

For the CDR3, the DNA is TGTGCCAGCAGTTCTGGATCCTCCAACTCTGGGGCCAACGTCCTGACTTTC. Translation: CASSSGSSNSGANVLTF. This sequence joins TRBV12-3 or TRBV12-4 and TRBJ2-6; D call uncertain. The germline V and J ends were trimmed by 4 bases and 0 bases, with 13 bases remaining between them. CDR3 length equals 17 residues.

Ten or more counts support this clonotype. V gene TRBV7-2 combines with J gene TRBJ2-2; no definite D call. Trimming took 3 bases from V and 2 from J, leaving 7 bases between them. CDR1 and CDR2 (germline): SGHTA, FQGNSA. This CDR3 contains 14 residues. CDR3 amino acids: CASSFTVNTGELFF. CDR3 in DNA: TGTGCCAGCAGCTTTACAGTAAACACCGGGGAGCTGTTTTTT.

There are many counts of this clonotype. J is TRBJ2-7 and V is TRBV2; D is uncertain. Trimming pared 4 bases from V and 1 base from J, leaving 8 bases between. The CDR3 runs 13 residues. CDR1 SNHLY and CDR2 FYNNEI come from the germline V gene. CDR3 protein: CASSAGVSYEQYF. The CDR3 coding sequence is TGTGCCAGCAGTGCAGGAGTTTCCTACGAGCAGTACTTC.

This clonotype was counted ten times or more. The V call is TRBV7-2, the J call TRBJ2-3, with a weak D call TRBD2 (5 bases). Germline V gene data show CDR1 as SGHTA and CDR2 as FQGNSA. This CDR3 comprises 18 residues. The germline V and J ends were trimmed by 1 base and 0 bases, with 17 bases remaining between them. The CDR3 region is CASSLGPRGRASTDTQYF. DNA of the CDR3: TGTGCCAGCAGCTTAGGCCCTAGAGGGCGCGCTAGCACAGATACGCAGTATTTT.

This clonotype has at least ten counts. The V call is TRBV10-3, the J call TRBJ2-5; 12 bases fit TRBD2. The V segment lost 4 bases and the J segment 4 bases; nucleotides outside the gene matches: 4. The germline CDR1 and CDR2 sequences are ENHRY and SYGVKD. This CDR3 comprises 15 residues. CDR3 protein: CAISASGGAGETQYF. The CDR3 DNA reads as TGTGCCATCAGTGCTAGCGGGGGGGCCGGAGAGACCCAGTACTTC.

This clonotype was recorded many times. CDR3 DNA: TGTGCCAGCGGAGAAGACAATGAGCAGTTCTTC. Protein sequence: CASGEDNEQFF. The genes are TRBV7-9 and TRBJ2-1; D remains unclear. The CDR3 spans 11 residues. V lost 8 bases and J 5 bases, leaving 7 bases between the germline ends. Germline CDR1 and CDR2: SEHNR and FQNEAQ (reference sequence).

V usage is TRBV7-9 and J usage is TRBJ1-1; D remains ambiguous. V dropped 5 bases and J dropped 3 bases, with 16 bases sitting between them. The CDR3 runs 15 residues. From germline, CDR1 is SEHNR and CDR2 FQNEAQ (reference sequence). The CDR3: CASSRVGLGDTEAFF. The CDR3 nucleotides are TGTGCCAGCAGCCGAGTGGGTCTCGGTGACACTGAAGCTTTCTTT.

This clonotype was detected many times. The J gene is TRBJ2-7, the V gene TRBV20-1, with 7 bases identical to TRBD2. J lost 0 bases, V lost 5 bases, and 22 bases had no gene match. The CDR3 spans 19 residues. Per germline, CDR1 DFQATT and CDR2 SNEGSKA (reference sequence). The chain's CDR3 is CSARLAPGTNSISSYEQYF. The CDR3 coding sequence is TGCAGTGCTCGACTCGCTCCCGGGACTAACTCAATCAGCTCCTACGAGCAGTACTTC.

J is TRBJ2-3 and V is TRBV7-2, with 15 bases fitting TRBD2. Germline CDR1 is SGHTA and CDR2 is FQGNSA. The CDR3 sequence is 16 residues long. Unmatched junction bases numbered 1, after V lost 1 base and J lost 5 bases. The DNA of the CDR3 is TGTGCCAGCAGCTTAGGGACTAGCGGGGGGGGAGATACGCAGTATTTT. It encodes CASSLGTSGGGDTQYF.

This clonotype occurred many times. V is TRBV20-1 and J is TRBJ1-5; D unclear. V was trimmed by 1 base and J by 7 bases, leaving 11 bases between them. This CDR3 comprises 13 residues. Germline lookup yields CDR1 DFQATT and CDR2 SNEGSKA (reference sequence). CDR3 residues: CSARAGSGQPQHF. CDR3 bases: TGCAGTGCTAGAGCCGGGTCGGGACAGCCCCAGCATTTT.

This clonotype was counted many times. The CDR3 sequence is CASSLLPWPQHF. Here the CDR3 DNA reads TGTGCCAGCAGTCTACTTCCATGGCCCCAGCATTTT. The J gene is TRBJ1-5, the V gene TRBV12-3 or TRBV12-4; no clear D gene. V was pared by 5 bases and J by 9 bases, with 11 bases between. This CDR3 has 12 amino acids.

This clonotype came up many times. V gene TRBV7-2 combines with J gene TRBJ2-3; no firm D call. The CDR3 runs 16 residues. Germline CDR1 is SGHTA and CDR2 is FQGNSA. Trimming left V 4 bases short and J 0 bases short, with 14 bases between. CDR3 residues: CASSSSLGRSTDTQYF. The CDR3 DNA sequence: TGTGCCAGCAGCTCCTCCCTGGGCCGAAGCACAGATACGCAGTATTTT.

This clonotype was observed at least ten times. The rearrangement joins TRBV28 to TRBJ2-7; perhaps D is TRBD1 or TRBD2 (5 bases each). The V gene's germline CDR1 is MDHEN and CDR2 SYDVKM. The CDR3 is 12 amino acids. The V end lost 2 bases, the J end lost 6 bases, and 8 bases lay between the germline ends. CDR3: CASSLGGLEQYV. CDR3 DNA sequence: TGTGCCAGCAGTTTAGGGGGTCTCGAGCAGTACGTC.

This clonotype was recorded many times. This chain links TRBV28 with TRBJ2-7; D possibly corresponds to TRBD2 (7 bases). The germline gives CDR1 MDHEN, CDR2 SYDVKM. The V end lost 7 bases, the J end lost 5 bases, and 24 bases lay between the germline ends. The CDR3 runs 16 residues. The CDR3 here is CASNLDHGRGFDEQYV. The DNA of the CDR3 is TGTGCCAGCAACCTAGACCATGGGAGGGGGTTTGACGAGCAGTACGTC.

This clonotype came up a few times. The chain carries TRBV28 and TRBJ1-5; maybe TRBD1 (5 bases). Trimming pared 7 bases from V and 0 bases from J, leaving 16 bases between. Germline lookup yields CDR1 MDHEN and CDR2 SYDVKM. The CDR3 is made up of 16 amino acids. The CDR3 nucleotides are TGTGCCAGCATCGGGGGGGGGGGGTTTAGCAATCAGCCCCAGCATTTT. Amino acid sequence: CASIGGGGFSNQPQHF.

This clonotype was detected many times. The CDR3 sequence: CASSLGARTSGNIQYF. CDR3 bases: TGTGCCAGCAGCTTAGGGGCGAGGACTAGCGGTAACATTCAGTACTTC. The chain has TRBV7-8 and TRBJ2-4, with TRBD2 identical over 10 bases. Germline assignment: CDR1 SGHVS and CDR2 FQNEAQ. Germline trimming cut 1 base from V and 7 bases from J; bases unmatched to any gene: 7. The CDR3 runs 16 residues.

The V gene is TRBV20-1, the J gene TRBJ1-2; D not certain. The germline V and J ends were trimmed by 0 bases and 4 bases, with 12 bases remaining between them. Germline CDR1 reads DFQATT; CDR2 reads SNEGSKA (reference sequence). This CDR3 has 14 amino acids. The CDR3 bases are TGCAGTGCTAGAGATTCTGGGCGTATCTATGGCTACACCTTC. It encodes CSARDSGRIYGYTF.